The entry that follows covers one T cell receptor beta chain sequence. Antigen: not known. The junction departs from germline at one end; a sequencing error may be responsible. This sample was taken from a study of tumor and adjacent non-tumor tissue in lung cancer. As for the study in general: Stage I to III disease affected roughly 10 men and a handful of women aged about 30 to 85. Study-level points and caveats: Tumor repertoires had a smaller top 100 clone share than normal lung. Significantly higher TCR diversity was found in tumor than normal lung.

RNA was extracted from bulk tissue without any cell sorting. This non-tumor lung sample came from over 3 cm beyond the tumor edge. A modified ARM-PCR protocol with three rounds of nested PCR amplified TCRbeta. One entry per CDR3 protein, called by TCRdb with MiXCR from the multiplex PCR reads. This table has about 50,000 distinct CDR3 sequences, 60% to 80% appearing once. The sequence came from a woman aged 55-69 years with non-small cell lung cancer. The specimen sequenced was distant non-tumor lung tissue.

This chain's CDR3 is CTSSPRSPTGGYEQYF. CDR3 nucleotides: TGTACCAGCAGTCCTCGTAGTCCAACGGGAGGCTACGAGCAGTACTTC. J is TRBJ2-7 and V is TRBV6-5; 7 bases map to TRBD2. CDR1 and CDR2 from the germline V gene are MNHEY and SVGAGI. The CDR3 spans 16 residues.